This TCR beta chain was found in a study of T cells in Graves' hyperthyroidism and ophthalmopathy. Amplification targeted TCR beta CDR3 regions from RNA transcripts. First-round RT-PCR of the TCR CDR3 relied on the HTBI primer set. Using its own MiXCR run on the multiplex PCR reads, TCRdb lists one record per CDR3 protein. The sample has about 640,000 distinct CDR3 sequences, around 21% seen once. Many counts were recorded for this clonotype. The V and J ends lost 8 bases and 6 bases respectively, with 11 bases between them. This CDR3 is built from 11 residues. Germline lookup yields CDR1 KGHSH and CDR2 LQKENI.

The rearrangement joins TRBV18 to TRBJ2-7, with D unclear. Sequencing was done on a sample of blood. This TCR came from a man between 25 and 39 years old with Graves' ophthalmopathy. As DNA, the CDR3 is TGTGCCAGCGCCAGCCGGTCCGAGCAGTACTTC. As protein: CASASRSEQYF.